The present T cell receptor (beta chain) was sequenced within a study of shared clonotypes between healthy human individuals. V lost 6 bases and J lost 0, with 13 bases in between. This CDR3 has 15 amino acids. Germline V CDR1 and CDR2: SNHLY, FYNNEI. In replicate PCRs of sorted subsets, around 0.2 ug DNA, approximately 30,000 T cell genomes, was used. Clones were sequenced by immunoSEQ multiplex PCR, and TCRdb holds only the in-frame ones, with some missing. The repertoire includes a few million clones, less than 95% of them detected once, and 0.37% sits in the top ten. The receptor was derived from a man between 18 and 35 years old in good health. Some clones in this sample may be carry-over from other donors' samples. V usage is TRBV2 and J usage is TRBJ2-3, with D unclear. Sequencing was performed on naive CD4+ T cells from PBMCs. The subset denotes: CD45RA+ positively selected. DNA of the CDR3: TGTGCCAGCAGGCAAAGATTATCTAGCACAGATACGCAGTATTTT. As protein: CASRQRLSSTDTQYF.